This is a list of T cell receptor beta chains from one sample in a study of regulatory T cells in long-lasting Graves disease. Using its own MiXCR run on the multiplex PCR reads, TCRdb lists one record per CDR3 protein. Here the sample spans about 350,000 distinct CDR3 sequences, roughly 17% being singletons. These data also featured in a second study, about T cells in Graves' hyperthyroidism and ophthalmopathy.

This specimen consisted of peripheral blood mononuclear cells (PBMCs), obtained at new diagnosis, from a patient treated with antithyroid drugs. The receptors here all came from a young woman with Graves disease. CDR3s include the opening cysteine and the closing phenylalanine or tryptophan. The order of the fields is J gene, V gene, CDR3 protein.

j_call: TRBJ2-1; v_call: TRBV19; cdr3_aa: CASSVASNEQFF
j_call: TRBJ2-7; v_call: TRBV7-2; cdr3_aa: CASSPTIGSKFLYEQYF
j_call: TRBJ2-1; v_call: TRBV5-5; cdr3_aa: CASSWVPDNEQFF
j_call: TRBJ1-5; v_call: TRBV20-1; cdr3_aa: CSASRGGSNQPQHF
j_call: TRBJ1-2; v_call: TRBV11-1; cdr3_aa: CASSQQGHGTDYGYTF
j_call: TRBJ2-7; v_call: TRBV7-3; cdr3_aa: CASSTTGDNEQYF
j_call: TRBJ2-3; v_call: TRBV20-1; cdr3_aa: CSASWRQGITDTQYF
j_call: TRBJ2-5; v_call: TRBV5-1; cdr3_aa: CASSLGKPETQYF
j_call: TRBJ2-2; v_call: TRBV30; cdr3_aa: CAWSWGAGTGELFF
j_call: TRBJ2-3; v_call: TRBV19; cdr3_aa: CASSTTGDTRIGYF
j_call: TRBJ1-1; v_call: TRBV2; cdr3_aa: CASAGGQNTEAFF
j_call: TRBJ2-5; v_call: TRBV20-1; cdr3_aa: CSASETPFETQYF
j_call: TRBJ1-1; v_call: TRBV19; cdr3_aa: CASSRSQRRSTEAFF
j_call: TRBJ1-1; v_call: TRBV7-8; cdr3_aa: CASSPRSRAAEAFF
j_call: TRBJ1-5; v_call: TRBV19; cdr3_aa: CASSPEASRNQPQHF
j_call: TRBJ2-1; v_call: TRBV5-6; cdr3_aa: CASSLVLAGHEQFF
j_call: TRBJ1-3; v_call: TRBV7-3; cdr3_aa: CASSLGQRGPGNTIYF
j_call: TRBJ2-5; v_call: TRBV20-1; cdr3_aa: CSARPRDYKETQYF
j_call: TRBJ2-2; v_call: TRBV6-5; cdr3_aa: CASSYGGGFNTGELFF
j_call: TRBJ2-1; v_call: TRBV12-3/TRBV12-4; cdr3_aa: CASSQGRTEYNEQFF
j_call: TRBJ1-5; v_call: TRBV30; cdr3_aa: CAWSGPTGYNQPQHF
j_call: TRBJ1-5; v_call: TRBV24-1; cdr3_aa: CATSDPGQVNQPQHF
j_call: TRBJ2-3; v_call: TRBV12-3/TRBV12-4; cdr3_aa: CASRVGTAGTDTQYF
j_call: TRBJ1-5; v_call: TRBV28; cdr3_aa: CASSLLGTSYSNQPQHF
j_call: TRBJ2-2; v_call: TRBV20-1; cdr3_aa: CSARATAGTSVTGELFF
j_call: TRBJ2-5; v_call: TRBV11-2; cdr3_aa: CASSLLQETQYF
j_call: TRBJ2-5; v_call: TRBV10-3; cdr3_aa: CAISESTEETQYF
j_call: TRBJ1-5; v_call: TRBV20-1; cdr3_aa: CSARALESILNQPQHF
j_call: TRBJ2-3; v_call: TRBV27; cdr3_aa: CASSLLGQGADTQYF
j_call: TRBJ2-3; v_call: TRBV5-1; cdr3_aa: CASSLAQGTDTQYF
j_call: TRBJ2-5; v_call: TRBV6-1; cdr3_aa: CASSRKPGQGETQYF
j_call: TRBJ2-7; v_call: TRBV12-3/TRBV12-4; cdr3_aa: CASSRAGTGTYEQYF
j_call: TRBJ2-5; v_call: TRBV28; cdr3_aa: CASSPSGTAQETQYF
j_call: TRBJ2-1; v_call: TRBV4-1; cdr3_aa: CASSFGASGSLLDEQFF
j_call: TRBJ2-1; v_call: TRBV20-1; cdr3_aa: CSAKRVTSGTYNEQFF
j_call: TRBJ1-6; v_call: TRBV30; cdr3_aa: CAWSPGGGAASPLHF
j_call: TRBJ1-1; v_call: TRBV15; cdr3_aa: CATSRSNRVNTEAFF
j_call: TRBJ2-7; v_call: TRBV5-5; cdr3_aa: CASSLDGRPYEQYF
j_call: TRBJ2-3; v_call: TRBV24-1; cdr3_aa: CATSDFALAGGDTQYF
j_call: TRBJ2-7; v_call: TRBV28; cdr3_aa: CASSQIRDRGFASYEQYF
j_call: TRBJ2-7; v_call: TRBV5-1; cdr3_aa: CASSSSPGTSYEQYF
j_call: TRBJ1-4; v_call: TRBV28; cdr3_aa: CASSPFGTGGEKLFF
j_call: TRBJ2-5; v_call: TRBV4-1; cdr3_aa: CASSPTGQGMETQYF
j_call: TRBJ2-2; v_call: TRBV6-2/TRBV6-3; cdr3_aa: CASRTGTTTGELFF
j_call: TRBJ1-1; v_call: TRBV28; cdr3_aa: CASSSGGVNTEAFF
j_call: TRBJ1-2; v_call: TRBV2; cdr3_aa: CASSLSGTGYNYGYTF
j_call: TRBJ1-6; v_call: TRBV7-2; cdr3_aa: CASSLDRPGRNSPLHF
j_call: TRBJ2-7; v_call: TRBV27; cdr3_aa: CASSLNARESYEQYF
j_call: TRBJ1-5; v_call: TRBV27; cdr3_aa: CASSLLGVSNQPQHF
j_call: TRBJ2-1; v_call: TRBV7-6; cdr3_aa: CASSSLEGQGYNEQFF
j_call: TRBJ2-2; v_call: TRBV11-2; cdr3_aa: CASSLDQSGELFF
j_call: TRBJ2-3; v_call: TRBV5-1; cdr3_aa: CASSWGSGGRTDTQYF
j_call: TRBJ2-2; v_call: TRBV6-4; cdr3_aa: CASSDAEGHTGELFF
j_call: TRBJ2-7; v_call: TRBV28; cdr3_aa: CASSTTHSYEQYF
j_call: TRBJ2-7; v_call: TRBV7-3; cdr3_aa: CASRSGAGGLNF
j_call: TRBJ2-1; v_call: TRBV7-9; cdr3_aa: CASSSERDPWYEQFF
j_call: TRBJ2-3; v_call: TRBV9; cdr3_aa: CASSVESDTQYF
j_call: TRBJ2-1; v_call: TRBV20-1; cdr3_aa: CSAFRDAYNEQFF
j_call: TRBJ1-1; v_call: TRBV9; cdr3_aa: CASSVGQVSEAFF
j_call: TRBJ2-3; v_call: TRBV24-1; cdr3_aa: CATSDRSTGDTDTQYF